This entry lists 27 T cell receptor beta chains sequenced from one sample in a study of blood T cells in healthy people across ages (dated by TCRdb to between 2014 and 2016). The library relied on 5' RACE. This sample was sequenced with an Illumina HiSeq 2500. A second PCR of roughly 6 to 12 cycles was performed with a sample-barcoded 5' primer and a J-beta primer mix. TCRdb's own reprocessing of the public reads used fastp at Q25 and MiXCR and kept productive beta chains. Entries are consolidated by CDR3 protein sequence, retaining the most common genes and DNA. The sample records fewer than 1,000,000 distinct CDR3 sequences, 46% of which are singletons. The ten largest clonotypes hold roughly 20% of the sample. Source material: blood. Receptors originate from a man older than 75 in good health.

V usage is TRBV11-2 and J usage is TRBJ2-3; tentative D call: TRBD2 (7 bases). Trimming pared 5 bases from V and 3 bases from J, leaving 15 bases between. CDR1 and CDR2 from the germline V gene are SGHAT and FQNNGV. This CDR3 contains 15 residues. This chain's CDR3 is CASSAMGGRTDTQYF. The CDR3 region has the DNA TGTGCCAGCAGCGCTATGGGGGGGCGAACAGATACGCAGTATTTT.

This clonotype was counted between two and nine times. The chain carries TRBV2 and TRBJ2-5; D is perhaps TRBD1 (6 bases). CDR3 length: 15 amino acids. CDR1 is SNHLY and CDR2 is FYNNEI in the germline V gene. V gave up 4 bases and J gave up 0 bases, with 12 bases separating them. The CDR3 loop is CASSVRGQNQETQYF. CDR3 coding DNA: TGTGCCAGCAGTGTTAGGGGACAAAACCAAGAGACCCAGTACTTC.

In its sample, this clonotype was seen many times. The chain has TRBV7-2 and TRBJ2-3; the match to TRBD1 covers 8 bases. Germline CDR1 and CDR2: SGHTA and FQGNSA. The CDR3 is 14 amino acids. CDR3 sequence (DNA): TGTGCTTCTTCAGGGGGCCTAGGGACAGATACGCAGTATTTT. Translated, it gives CASSGGLGTDTQYF.

The rearrangement links TRBV29-1 to TRBJ2-3; D is uncertain. The V gene's germline CDR1 is SQVTM and CDR2 ANQGSEA. This CDR3 comprises 11 residues. The germline V and J ends were trimmed by 8 bases and 3 bases, with 9 bases remaining between them. CDR3 in amino acids: CSWSHTDTQYF. Here the CDR3 DNA reads TGCAGCTGGTCCCATACAGATACGCAGTATTTT.

This clonotype was seen a single time. The chain is built from TRBV29-1 and TRBJ2-5; no clear D gene. Between the trimmed V and J ends, which lost 6 bases and 2 bases, there was a span of 10 bases. Per germline, CDR1 SQVTM and CDR2 ANQGSEA. CDR3 length: 12 amino acids. The CDR3 is CSVVQFQETQYF. The DNA for the CDR3 is TGCAGCGTAGTACAATTTCAAGAGACCCAGTACTTC. Full variable domain (remainder filled in from reference TRBV29-1 and TRBJ2-5): SAVISQKPSRDICQRGTSLTIQCQVDSQVTMMFWYRQQPGQSLTLIATANQGSEATYESGFVIDKFPISRPNLTFSTLTVSNMSPEDSSIYLCSVVQFQETQYFGPGTRLLVL.

This clonotype was observed a few times. J is TRBJ2-7 and V is TRBV20-1, with TRBD2 matching 7 bases. The CDR3 is 15 residues long. Per germline, CDR1 DFQATT and CDR2 SNEGSKA (reference sequence). Trimming cost V 6 bases and J 2 bases; bases outside gene matches: 13. The CDR3 bases are TGCAGTGCCCGCCACCGGCTAGCGGACCCCTACGAGCAGTACTTC. It specifies CSARHRLADPYEQYF.

This clonotype was observed a few times. Since a much larger clone is just one base distant, this may be a read error. This chain uses TRBV27 with TRBJ2-5; D unresolved. This CDR3 spans 14 amino acids. V gave up 5 bases and J gave up 2 bases, with 12 bases separating them. Germline V CDR1 and CDR2: MNHEY, SMNVEV (reference sequence). The CDR3 coding sequence is TGTGCCAGCAGTGTGGGTCCCAAGCAAGAGACCCAGTACTTC. Its protein is CASSVGPKQETQYF.

This clonotype appeared once. The chain is built from TRBV27 and TRBJ1-4; unclear D gene. Germline V gene lookup returns CDR1 MNHEY and CDR2 SMNVEV (reference sequence). The V and J ends lost 0 bases and 7 bases respectively, with 12 bases between them. This CDR3 has 15 amino acids. The DNA for the CDR3 is TGTGCCAGCAGTTTATCCTCGGATGGGGTTGAAAAACTGTTTTTT. Translation gives CASSLSSDGVEKLFF.

The chain employs TRBV11-2 and TRBJ1-1; D unresolved. Trimming removed 7 bases at V and 3 bases at J, with 21 bases between. Germline V gene lookup returns CDR1 SGHAT and CDR2 FQNNGV. The CDR3 loop spans 16 amino acids. The CDR3 protein is CASTRSALREDTEAFF. For the CDR3, the DNA is TGTGCCAGCACCCGATCGGCCCTAAGGGAGGACACTGAAGCTTTCTTT.

The table lists this clonotype with many counts. J is TRBJ2-5 and V is TRBV7-6, with D perhaps assigned TRBD1 or TRBD2 (5 bases each). Germline V CDR1 and CDR2: SGHVS, FNYEAQ. Trimming removed 4 bases at V and 5 bases at J, with 14 bases between. There are 14 residues in the CDR3. In DNA form, the CDR3 reads TGTGCCAGCAGCTACATCCGGGACGGGGAGACCCAGTACTTC. As protein: CASSYIRDGETQYF.

This clonotype was recorded a few times. This chain joins TRBV24-1 and TRBJ2-4; 10 bases match TRBD2. Per germline, CDR1 KGHDR and CDR2 SFDVKD. The CDR3 contains 15 residues. The trim removed 3 bases at V and 13 bases at J, leaving 11 bases unmatched. The DNA for the CDR3 is TGTGCCACCAGTGATCCCAGCGGGAGGGATGAGGAGCAGTACTTC. Translation gives CATSDPSGRDEEQYF.

This clonotype has just one count. An end of the junction differs from the germline gene, which may be a read error. V usage is TRBV3-1 and J usage is TRBJ2-1; 14 bases align to TRBD2. The germline gives CDR1 LGHDT, CDR2 YNNKEL (reference sequence). The CDR3 consists of 16 residues. CDR3 in amino acids: CAGSTRTSGRPDEQFF. The CDR3 region has the DNA TGTGCCGGCAGCACGCGGACTAGCGGGAGGCCCGATGAACAGTTCTTC.

Turning to this clonotype: With a much larger clone just one base away, this may be a read error. This chain uses TRBV4-3 with TRBJ1-4; D gene ambiguous. Germline V gene data show CDR1 as LGHNA and CDR2 as YSLEER. V was trimmed by 3 bases and J by 7 bases, leaving 9 bases between them. This CDR3 has 13 residues. CDR3 sequence reads: CASSQVNGEKLFF. CDR3 nucleotides: TGCGCCAGCAGCCAGGTCAATGGTGAAAAACTGTTTTTT.

This clonotype was found a few times. The V gene is TRBV2, the J gene TRBJ2-5; D gene uncertain. The CDR3 extends over 9 amino acids. Germline V CDR1 and CDR2: SNHLY, FYNNEI. Trimming pared 7 bases from V and 5 bases from J, leaving 2 bases between. This CDR3 reads CASTETQYF. The CDR3 DNA reads as TGTGCCAGCACGGAGACCCAGTACTTC.

This chain links TRBV20-1 with TRBJ2-5, with D possibly TRBD1 on 5 matching bases. The CDR3 covers 15 residues. CDR1 and CDR2 from the germline V gene are DFQATT and SNEGSKA (reference sequence). V lost 2 bases, J lost 11 bases, and 24 bases lay in between. As DNA, the CDR3 is TGCAGTGCTAGACCCCTGGGGCGAATGGTAAATGAGCAGTACTTC. This translates into CSARPLGRMVNEQYF.

V is TRBV7-8 and J is TRBJ2-7, with a weak D call TRBD2 (5 bases). V was clipped by 4 bases and J by 4 bases, with 11 bases between them. CDR1 and CDR2 (germline): SGHVS, FQNEAQ. This CDR3 comprises 13 residues. The CDR3 reads CASSSVRGYEQYF. The CDR3 coding sequence is TGTGCCAGCAGCTCCGTCCGCGGGTACGAGCAGTACTTC.

The chain carries TRBV20-1 and TRBJ2-1; D ambiguous. From germline, CDR1 is DFQATT and CDR2 SNEGSKA (reference sequence). Between the trimmed V and J ends, which lost 0 bases and 3 bases, there was a span of 6 bases. CDR3 length: 13 residues. This CDR3 is CSARDWDYNEQFF. The CDR3 region has the DNA TGCAGTGCTAGAGATTGGGACTACAATGAGCAGTTCTTC.

There are a few counts of this clonotype. The chain carries TRBV7-2 and TRBJ2-1, with D possibly matching TRBD2 (6 bases). This CDR3 region has 15 residues. Germline V gene lookup returns CDR1 SGHTA and CDR2 FQGNSA. Trimming stripped 3 bases from V and 7 bases from J, with 16 bases between. The CDR3: CASSFEPGLVNEQFF. The DNA of the CDR3 is TGTGCCAGCAGCTTTGAGCCGGGACTGGTGAATGAGCAGTTCTTC.

The rearrangement joins TRBV20-1 to TRBJ2-1; TRBD2 matches at 8 bases. This CDR3 has 13 residues. Unmatched junction bases numbered 5, after V lost 8 bases and J lost 2 bases. Germline V lookup: CDR1 DFQATT, CDR2 SNEGSKA (reference sequence). The CDR3 reads CSTIGRAYNEQFF. CDR3 nucleotide sequence: TGCAGTACCATCGGGAGGGCCTACAATGAGCAGTTCTTC.

This clonotype has only a few counts. J is TRBJ2-3 and V is TRBV29-1; TRBD2 agrees at 11 bases. With 6 bases clipped from V and 5 bases from J, the junction kept 13 bases outside the gene matches. This CDR3 spans 16 amino acids. Germline V CDR1 and CDR2: SQVTM, ANQGSEA. The CDR3 sequence: CSVEGLLAGGGDTQYF. CDR3 bases: TGCAGCGTAGAGGGATTGCTAGCGGGAGGAGGAGATACGCAGTATTTT.

This clonotype occurred many times. The chain carries TRBV7-2 and TRBJ1-6, with D perhaps matching TRBD1 (5 bases). The CDR3 is 14 amino acids. Looked up from germline, CDR1 is SGHTA and CDR2 is FQGNSA. The germline V and J ends were trimmed by 3 bases and 8 bases, with 11 bases remaining between them. The CDR3 sequence is CASSLGTTYSPLHF. The CDR3 nucleotides read TGTGCCAGCAGCTTGGGGACGACCTATTCACCCCTCCACTTT.

The chain employs TRBV30 and TRBJ2-3, with TRBD2 identical over 16 bases. In germline, CDR1 is GTSNPN, CDR2 SVGIG (reference sequence). The ends lost 4 bases at V and 4 bases at J; junction bases unmatched: 8. This CDR3 contains 17 residues. The CDR3 bases are TGTGCCTGGAAGACCGGGACTAGCGGGAGGGCCGCAGATACGCAGTATTTT. Amino acids: CAWKTGTSGRAADTQYF. The variable domain in full, with the rest retrieved from reference TRBV30 and TRBJ2-3, is SQTIHQWPATLVQPVGSPLSLECTVEGTSNPNLYWYRQAAGRGLQLLFYSVGIGQISSEVPQNLSASRPQDRQFILSSKKLLLSDSGFYLCAWKTGTSGRAADTQYFGPGTRLTVL.

This clonotype was detected only a few times. The genes are TRBV4-2 and TRBJ2-1, with D unclear. The V end lost 0 bases, the J end lost 8 bases, and 17 bases lay between the germline ends. The CDR3 covers 16 residues. The germline CDR1 and CDR2 sequences are LGHNA and YNFKEQ. CDR3 nucleotides: TGTGCCAGCAGCCAAGATGCGGCTACCCCTCCTTATGAGCAGTTCTTC. Its protein is CASSQDAATPPYEQFF.

The V gene is TRBV7-2, the J gene TRBJ1-2; D ambiguous. V was cut by 6 bases and J by 4 bases, with 12 bases left in between. This CDR3 has 13 residues. Germline-derived CDR1 and CDR2 are SGHTA and FQGNSA. The CDR3 region has the DNA TGTGCCAGCAGATTCGGCGGGTCCTATGGCTACACCTTC. Its protein product is CASRFGGSYGYTF.

This CDR3 is CASSPRSGRDEQYF. The CDR3 nucleotides are TGTGCCAGCTCACCACGTTCCGGGAGGGATGAGCAGTACTTC. V gene TRBV18 combines with J gene TRBJ2-7; 8 bases map to TRBD2. Germline-derived CDR1 and CDR2 are KGHSH and LQKENI. The V gene end was trimmed by 1 base and the J gene end by 7 bases; junction bases not matched to a gene: 6. The CDR3 covers 14 residues.

This sequence joins TRBV4-2 and TRBJ2-5; D is perhaps TRBD2 (7 bases). CDR3 size: 15 residues. Looked up from germline, CDR1 is LGHNA and CDR2 is YNFKEQ. V dropped 0 bases and J dropped 4 bases, with 12 bases sitting between them. The CDR3, as DNA: TGTGCCAGCAGCCAAGATATCGGGGGGCCAGAGACCCAGTACTTC. This gives the protein CASSQDIGGPETQYF.

The V call is TRBV5-1, the J call TRBJ2-1; 10 nucleotides align to TRBD2. The CDR3 runs 18 residues. CDR1 and CDR2 (germline): SGHRS, YFSETQ. Trimming at V came to 4 bases and at J to 5 bases, leaving 15 bases not matched to a gene. CDR3: CASSPKLAGRSQDNEQFF. CDR3 coding DNA: TGCGCCAGCAGCCCGAAACTAGCGGGAAGGTCTCAGGACAATGAGCAGTTCTTC.